Shown below are 32 T cell receptor beta chains from a single sample sequenced in a study of blood T cell repertoires in COVID-19. The method was immunoSEQ multiplex PCR; TCRdb's version includes in-frame clones alone and lacks a portion of them. The sample consists of some 200,000 clones, approximately 89% of them appearing once. The sequenced sample consisted of PBMCs or T cells enriched from blood (not recorded which). The receptors shown here come from a woman aged 18-35 years who had recovered from COVID-19.

The chain links TRBV30 to TRBJ2-7, with TRBD2 matching 8 bases. This CDR3 region has 15 residues. In germline, CDR1 is GTSNPN, CDR2 SVGIG (reference sequence). V shed 5 bases and J 2 bases; nucleotides not matched to a gene: 11. Written as DNA, the CDR3 is TGTGCCTGGGCCCCCGGGACTAGGGGAACCTACGAGCAGTACTTC. Protein product: CAWAPGTRGTYEQYF.

The chain has TRBV2 and TRBJ2-1, with 10 bases aligning to TRBD2. The trim removed 5 bases at V and 7 bases at J, leaving 8 bases unmatched. Looked up from germline, CDR1 is SNHLY and CDR2 is FYNNEI. The CDR3 is made up of 15 amino acids. The chain's CDR3 is CASSLKAGGMNEQFF. CDR3 nucleotide sequence: TGTGCCAGCAGTCTAAAAGCGGGAGGGATGAATGAGCAGTTCTTC.

A few counts support this clone. The chain carries TRBV2 and TRBJ2-7, with TRBD2 matching 7 bases. Germline V gives CDR1 SNHLY, CDR2 FYNNEI. The V gene end was trimmed by 10 bases and the J gene end by 5 bases; junction bases not matched to a gene: 17. CDR3 length: 15 amino acids. The CDR3 reads CAIAHGGGGPHEQYF. The CDR3 DNA reads as TGTGCCATCGCCCACGGTGGGGGAGGGCCGCACGAGCAGTACTTC.

Note on this clone: The junction and the germline gene differ at one end; a read error may be behind it. The chain is built from TRBV11-2 and TRBJ2-1; a possible D gene is TRBD2 (6 bases). From germline, CDR1 is SGHAT and CDR2 FQNNGV. CDR3 length: 11 residues. The CDR3 is CASSVRDSGVF. For the CDR3, the DNA is TGTGCCTCCTCAGTCCGGGACTCCGGCGTCTTC.

This chain joins TRBV9 and TRBJ2-7, with D maybe TRBD2 (5 bases). This CDR3 spans 15 amino acids. In germline, CDR1 is SGDLS, CDR2 YYNGEE. Trimming left V 0 bases short and J 0 bases short, with 10 bases between. CDR3 nucleotide sequence: TGTGCCAGCAGCGTAGACCCTAGCCCCTCCTACGAGCAGTACTTC. Its protein is CASSVDPSPSYEQYF.

The chain combines TRBV7-9 with TRBJ2-7, with D tentatively TRBD1 (5 bases). The CDR3 length is 16 residues. The V gene's germline CDR1 is SEHNR and CDR2 FQNEAQ (reference sequence). Deletions cut 5 bases from V and 1 base from J, with 18 bases between. The CDR3 region is CASSDEADSSSYEQYF. The CDR3 DNA is TGTGCCAGCAGCGACGAAGCAGACAGCTCTTCCTACGAGCAGTACTTC.

The V and J genes are TRBV6-5 and TRBJ2-3; TRBD2 might be the D (5 bases). The CDR3 runs to 12 residues. CDR1 is MNHEY, CDR2 SVGAGI, per germline. The V and J ends lost 5 bases and 10 bases respectively, with 13 bases between them. The CDR3 sequence is CASSTTTSAQYF. The CDR3, as DNA: TGTGCCAGCAGTACGACTACCTCGGCGCAGTATTTT.

The chain is built from TRBV9 and TRBJ2-7; D is unresolved. CDR1 is SGDLS and CDR2 is YYNGEE in the germline V gene. The length of the CDR3 is 14 residues. The V and J ends lost 0 bases and 4 bases respectively, with 11 bases between them. The CDR3 here is CASSVGVFGYEQYF. CDR3 coding DNA: TGTGCCAGCAGCGTAGGCGTCTTCGGTTACGAGCAGTACTTC. The variable domain in full, completed from reference TRBV9 and TRBJ2-7, reads DSGVTQTPKHLITATGQRVTLRCSPRSGDLSVYWYQQSLDQGLQFLIQYYNGEERAKGNILERFSAQQFPDLHSELNLSSLELGDSALYFCASSVGVFGYEQYFGPGTRLTVT.

This chain uses TRBV20-1 with TRBJ1-2; 9 nucleotides agree with TRBD1. V shed 3 bases and J 4 bases; nucleotides not matched to a gene: 6. This CDR3 is 14 amino acids long. Germline loops: CDR1 DFQATT, CDR2 SNEGSKA (reference sequence). The CDR3 reads CSASGTGFAYGYTF. The CDR3 coding sequence is TGCAGTGCTAGTGGGACAGGGTTTGCCTATGGCTACACCTTC.

CDR3 in DNA: TGTGCCAGCAGCTATTACGGAGAAGGTAATGAGCAGTTCTTC. This encodes CASSYYGEGNEQFF. V is TRBV7-3 and J is TRBJ2-1; unclear D gene. The germline V gene encodes CDR1 SGHTA and CDR2 FQGTGA. V was trimmed by 4 bases and J by 7 bases, leaving 14 bases between them. The CDR3 totals 14 residues.

CDR3 nucleotides: TGTGCCAGCAGCTTGGGGACTAGCGGGAGCGAGACCCAGTACTTC. Its protein product is CASSLGTSGSETQYF. The chain has TRBV5-4 and TRBJ2-5; 13 bases agree with TRBD2. V lost 0 bases and J lost 5; bases outside the gene matches: 1. The germline V gene encodes CDR1 SGHNT and CDR2 YYREEE (reference sequence). The CDR3 has 15 amino acids.

The rearrangement joins TRBV28 to TRBJ2-3; TRBD2 matches at 10 bases. The V and J ends lost 3 bases and 5 bases, in that order; junction bases with no gene match: 5. Germline CDR1 MDHEN, CDR2 SYDVKM. The CDR3 sequence is 15 residues long. The CDR3 sequence is CASSFALAGVDTQYF. Written as DNA, the CDR3 is TGTGCCAGCAGTTTCGCGCTAGCGGGAGTAGATACGCAGTATTTT.

A single count supports this clone. The genes are TRBV30 and TRBJ1-5; D remains ambiguous. The CDR3 is 13 amino acids. Per germline, CDR1 GTSNPN and CDR2 SVGIG (reference sequence). V lost 3 bases and J lost 2, with 8 bases in between. For the CDR3, the DNA is TGTGCCTGGAGAGAGGGAGGCAATCAGCCCCAGCATTTT. Its translation is CAWREGGNQPQHF.

This chain uses TRBV29-1 with TRBJ2-1; D is unresolved. V was pared by 4 bases and J by 5 bases, with 3 bases between. This CDR3 region has 10 residues. CDR1 SQVTM and CDR2 ANQGSEA come from the germline V gene. The CDR3: CSVVNNEQFF. The CDR3 DNA follows: TGCAGCGTTGTCAACAATGAGCAGTTCTTC.

The chain combines TRBV11-2 with TRBJ2-1; tentatively, D is TRBD1 (6 bases). Germline V gene data show CDR1 as SGHAT and CDR2 as FQNNGV. This CDR3 has 15 residues. V dropped 1 base and J dropped 6 bases, with 13 bases sitting between them. This chain's CDR3 is CASSLVRGGRNEQFF. CDR3 in DNA: TGTGCCAGCAGCTTAGTACGAGGGGGTCGCAATGAGCAGTTCTTC.

The J gene is TRBJ2-7, the V gene TRBV21-1; the D segment call TRBD2 is taken from the table without a DNA check. TRBV21-1 corresponds to a pseudogene. This CDR3 spans 15 amino acids. The CDR3 nucleotides read TGTGCCAGCAGCAAAGAAGCGGGACTTACCTACGAGCAGTACTTC. This encodes CASSKEAGLTYEQYF.

This chain joins TRBV9 and TRBJ2-7; no reliable D call. V was cut by 2 bases and J by 0 bases, with 9 bases left in between. This CDR3 spans 14 amino acids. The germline V gene encodes CDR1 SGDLS and CDR2 YYNGEE. The CDR3 here is CASSVASNSYEQYF. The CDR3 DNA follows: TGTGCCAGCAGCGTGGCTAGTAACTCCTACGAGCAGTACTTC.

This rearrangement joins TRBV2 to TRBJ2-7; 8 bases map to TRBD1. V shed 6 bases and J 6 bases; nucleotides not matched to a gene: 7. The length of the CDR3 is 13 residues. Germline V gene lookup returns CDR1 SNHLY and CDR2 FYNNEI. CDR3 residues: CASSDRGLSEQYF. CDR3 DNA sequence: TGTGCCAGCAGCGACAGGGGATTGAGCGAGCAGTACTTC.

V gene TRBV7-9 combines with J gene TRBJ2-3, with 14 bases matching TRBD2. V was clipped by 5 bases and J by 5 bases; unmatched bases: 6. In germline, CDR1 is SEHNR, CDR2 FQNEAQ (reference sequence). This CDR3 is 16 amino acids long. Here the CDR3 DNA reads TGTGCCAGCAGCCCCCCGGGACTAGCGGGAGTAGATACGCAGTATTTT. This encodes CASSPPGLAGVDTQYF.

This clone was recorded once. In DNA form, the CDR3 reads TGTGCCAGCAGCGTCCAGGGGACCCTCACTGAAGCTTTCTTT. Encoded protein: CASSVQGTLTEAFF. The V and J genes are TRBV9 and TRBJ1-1; a weak D match, TRBD1 (6 bases). Germline CDR1 SGDLS, CDR2 YYNGEE. CDR3 length equals 14 residues. V lost 2 bases, J lost 4 bases, and 12 bases lay in between.

V usage is TRBV28 and J usage is TRBJ2-1; D is ambiguous. Trimming removed 5 bases from V and 15 bases from J, with 23 bases in between. The CDR3 is made up of 14 amino acids. The germline V gene encodes CDR1 MDHEN and CDR2 SYDVKM. The CDR3 loop reads CASSLPTPSSRWFF. As DNA, the CDR3 is TGTGCCAGCAGTCTCCCCACCCCTAGTTCTAGGTGGTTCTTC. The full variable domain, its missing parts supplied by reference TRBV28 and TRBJ2-1, is DVKVTQSSRYLVKRTGEKVFLECVQDMDHENMFWYRQDPGLGLRLIYFSYDVKMKEKGDIPEGYSVSREKKERFSLILESASTNQTSMYLCASSLPTPSSRWFFGPGTRLTVL.

Only one count was recorded for this clone. This chain links TRBV9 with TRBJ2-3; D is perhaps TRBD2 (5 bases). CDR1 and CDR2 (germline): SGDLS, YYNGEE. This CDR3 comprises 15 residues. Trimming left V 1 base short and J 5 bases short, with 14 bases between. The chain's CDR3 is CASSVSWESKDTQYF. CDR3 in DNA: TGTGCCAGCAGCGTATCTTGGGAGTCTAAAGATACGCAGTATTTT.

J is TRBJ1-4 and V is TRBV5-4; tentatively, D is TRBD1 (6 bases). The CDR3 is made up of 14 amino acids. Trimming pared 4 bases from V and 3 bases from J, leaving 10 bases between. Germline loops: CDR1 SGHNT, CDR2 YYREEE (reference sequence). CDR3 coding DNA: TGTGCCAGCAGCCTGGGGGGCGCTAATGAAAAACTGTTTTTT. It is translated as CASSLGGANEKLFF.

V and J are TRBV10-1 and TRBJ2-3; TRBD2 might be the D (5 bases). CDR1 WNHNN and CDR2 SYGVQD come from the germline V gene (reference sequence). This CDR3 is 18 amino acids long. V gave up 4 bases and J gave up 0 bases, with 20 bases separating them. This CDR3 reads CASSVLSGRNRSTDTQYF. The CDR3 DNA reads as TGCGCCAGCAGTGTCTTGAGTGGGAGAAATAGGAGCACAGATACGCAGTATTTT.

This sequence joins TRBV28 and TRBJ1-6; D is possibly TRBD1 (6 bases). The ends were cut back, 3 bases at V and 7 bases at J, with 22 bases in the middle. CDR1 MDHEN and CDR2 SYDVKM come from the germline V gene. CDR3 length equals 18 residues. The CDR3 coding sequence is TGTGCCAGCAGTTTGTTGCCGGGTAGACAGGAAATAAATTCACCCCTCCACTTT. It codes for CASSLLPGRQEINSPLHF.

The V and J genes are TRBV6-5 and TRBJ2-1; TRBD1 might be the D (5 bases). This CDR3 comprises 14 residues. Germline V CDR1 and CDR2: MNHEY, SVGAGI. V was shortened by 2 bases and J by 7 bases, with 12 bases between the two germline ends. CDR3 sequence: CASSYTAGINEQFF. The CDR3 DNA is TGTGCCAGCAGTTACACAGCAGGGATTAATGAGCAGTTCTTC.

The V gene is TRBV4-1, the J gene TRBJ2-7; a possible D gene is TRBD1 (5 bases). Trimming cost V 1 base and J 4 bases, with 8 bases left between them. This CDR3 has 13 residues. Germline lookup yields CDR1 MGHRA and CDR2 YSYEKL. The CDR3 DNA reads as TGCGCCAGCAGCCAAGTCGACAGTTACGAGCAGTACTTC. The encoded protein is CASSQVDSYEQYF.

Turning to this clone: The same CDR3 can be traced to other DNA sequences in this sample. The CDR3 DNA follows: TGTGCCAGCAGCTTACGGGAGACCCAGTACTTC. Protein: CASSLRETQYF. The genes are TRBV11-2 and TRBJ2-5; D ambiguous. Germline V lookup: CDR1 SGHAT, CDR2 FQNNGV. The CDR3 is 11 residues long. Between the trimmed V and J ends, which lost 2 bases and 5 bases, there was a span of 3 bases.

This chain joins TRBV4-1 and TRBJ2-3, with 9 bases aligning to TRBD2. CDR3 length: 15 amino acids. Germline V gene sequence: CDR1 MGHRA, CDR2 YSYEKL. The junction had 2 bases not matched to a gene; V was cut back by 4 bases and J by 0 bases. The chain's CDR3 is CASSLGLASTDTQYF. DNA of the CDR3: TGCGCCAGCAGCCTAGGACTAGCGAGCACAGATACGCAGTATTTT.

This clone was found a few times. This rearrangement joins TRBV4-1 to TRBJ2-1; the match to TRBD2 covers 11 bases. The CDR3 contains 16 residues. The V gene's germline CDR1 is MGHRA and CDR2 YSYEKL. The trim removed 1 base at V and 4 bases at J, leaving 3 bases unmatched. CDR3 region: CASSQGLAGLYNEQFF. The DNA of the CDR3 is TGCGCCAGCAGCCAAGGACTAGCGGGGCTATACAATGAGCAGTTCTTC.

This CDR3 is CASSLFTWEDSYNEQFF. CDR3 coding DNA: TGTGCCAGCAGTTTATTTACGTGGGAGGACTCCTACAATGAGCAGTTCTTC. The V and J genes are TRBV27 and TRBJ2-1, with a possible D match to TRBD2 (6 bases). V lost 1 base and J 0 bases, leaving 13 bases between the germline ends. This CDR3 has 17 amino acids. Per the germline V gene, CDR1 is MNHEY and CDR2 is SMNVEV (reference sequence).

The chain couples TRBV7-2 to TRBJ2-1, with D possibly TRBD2 on 6 matching bases. Germline V gene data show CDR1 as SGHTA and CDR2 as FQGNSA. The CDR3 has 16 residues. V lost 2 bases and J lost 5, with 16 bases in between. CDR3 DNA sequence: TGTGCCAGCAGCTTAAGTTCTGTTGCGGGACACAATGAGCAGTTCTTC. Translated: CASSLSSVAGHNEQFF. Drawing the rest from reference TRBV7-2 and TRBJ2-1, the complete variable domain is GAGVSQSPSNKVTEKGKDVELRCDPISGHTALYWYRQSLGQGLEFLIYFQGNSAPDKSGLPSDRFSAERTGGSVSTLTIQRTQQEDSAVYLCASSLSSVAGHNEQFFGPGTRLTVL.